The clone carrying this T cell receptor (beta chain) was recorded many times. TCRdb used MiXCR to reprocess the 5' RACE reads, holding one entry per CDR3 protein. The sample carries about 240,000 distinct CDR3 sequences, around 7.6% recorded once. The data were obtained in a study of identical twins. Healthy Caucasian donors formed the entire cohort. With 5 bases removed from V and 10 bases from J, the gap between germline ends came to 12 bases. CDR1 and CDR2 from the germline V gene are SEHNR and FQNEAQ (reference sequence). The CDR3 contains 12 residues. These sequences were also reported in another study, on yellow fever vaccine responses in identical twins.

The sequenced sample was CD8+ T cells sorted from blood. This receptor was identified in a young woman in good health. The J gene is TRBJ2-1, the V gene TRBV7-9; tentatively, D is TRBD2 (5 bases). The CDR3 protein is CASSDGVREQFF. The CDR3 DNA follows: TGTGCCAGCAGCGACGGGGTCAGAGAGCAGTTCTTC.